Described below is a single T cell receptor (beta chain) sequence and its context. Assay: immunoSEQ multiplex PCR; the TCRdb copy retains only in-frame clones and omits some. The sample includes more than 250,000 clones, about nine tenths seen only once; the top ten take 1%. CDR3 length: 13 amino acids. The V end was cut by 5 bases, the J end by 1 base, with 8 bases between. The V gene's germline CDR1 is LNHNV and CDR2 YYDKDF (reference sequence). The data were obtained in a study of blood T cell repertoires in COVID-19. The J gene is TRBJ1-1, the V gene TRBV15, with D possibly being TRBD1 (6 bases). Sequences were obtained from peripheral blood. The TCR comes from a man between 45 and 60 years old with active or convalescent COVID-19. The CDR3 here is CATSAGANTEAFF. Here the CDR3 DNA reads TGTGCCACCAGCGCAGGGGCGAACACTGAAGCTTTCTTT.